The 26 T cell receptor beta chains listed next were all sequenced from one sample in a study of blood T cell repertoires in COVID-19. Here immunoSEQ multiplex PCR was the method, and the copy in TCRdb shows in-frame clones only, minus some. This sample has approximately 240,000 clones, with approximately 81% found just once. The specimen was peripheral blood. Source of these receptors: a woman aged 80 or over with active or convalescent COVID-19.

V gene TRBV18 combines with J gene TRBJ2-6, with D tentatively TRBD2 (6 bases). Deletions cut 0 bases from V and 2 bases from J, with 8 bases between. This CDR3 contains 16 residues. Germline V gene data show CDR1 as KGHSH and CDR2 as LQKENI. The CDR3 region is CASSPPWGAGANVLTF. The CDR3 DNA reads TGTGCCAGCTCACCACCGTGGGGGGCTGGGGCCAACGTCCTGACTTTC.

Here the CDR3 reads CASSLAGTYTDTQYF. DNA of the CDR3: TGTGCCAGCAGCTTGGCAGGGACTTACACAGATACGCAGTATTTT. The rearrangement links TRBV5-5 to TRBJ2-3; D possibly corresponds to TRBD2 (6 bases). Germline lookup yields CDR1 SGHKS and CDR2 YYEKEE (reference sequence). V shed 0 bases and J shed 2 bases, with 10 bases lying between them. The CDR3 has 15 residues.

The CDR3 nucleotides read TGTGCCAGCAGCACCTTAGGGTCAGGGAACGATGAGCAGTTCTTC. It translates to CASSTLGSGNDEQFF. V and J are TRBV21-1 and TRBJ2-1; the tabulated D call, TRBD1, remains unverified against the DNA. TRBV21-1 counts as a pseudogene. This CDR3 is built from 15 residues.

The rearrangement uses TRBV14 and TRBJ2-7; 8 nucleotides match TRBD1. CDR1 SGHDN and CDR2 FVKESK come from the germline V gene. The V segment lost 4 bases and the J segment 0 bases; nucleotides outside the gene matches: 8. The CDR3 length is 16 residues. The CDR3 nucleotides read TGTGCCAGCAGCCCAAGGAGGGACAGGAACTCCTACGAGCAGTACTTC. This codes for CASSPRRDRNSYEQYF.

The sample holds a few counts of this clone. This chain links TRBV7-9 with TRBJ1-2, with 10 positions matching TRBD1. Trimming at V came to 0 bases and at J to 7 bases, leaving 8 bases not matched to a gene. CDR3 length: 16 residues. In germline, CDR1 is SEHNR, CDR2 FQNEAQ (reference sequence). CDR3 bases: TGTGCCAGCAGCTTAGCTCGACAGGGGGCCGTAGCTGGCTACACCTTC. Amino acid sequence: CASSLARQGAVAGYTF.

The rearrangement uses TRBV6-5 and TRBJ1-6, with TRBD1 matching 8 bases. Losses at the gene ends were 6 bases for V and 7 bases for J; bases not matched to a gene: 5. This CDR3 comprises 14 residues. Germline CDR1 MNHEY, CDR2 SVGAGI. In nucleotides, the CDR3 is TGTGCCAGCAGCTTCGGACAGGGCAATTCACCCCTCCACTTT. Its protein is CASSFGQGNSPLHF.

V and J are TRBV11-3 and TRBJ2-5; D is uncertain. V was cut by 1 base and J by 3 bases, with 6 bases left in between. CDR1 and CDR2 from the germline V gene are SGHNT and YENEEA. This CDR3 has 13 residues. CDR3 protein: CASSLANKETQYF. For the CDR3, the DNA is TGTGCCAGCAGCTTAGCAAACAAAGAGACCCAGTACTTC.

This chain links TRBV6-6 with TRBJ2-1; tentatively, D is TRBD1 or TRBD2 (7 bases each). The CDR3 is 12 amino acids. Germline values: CDR1 MNHNY, CDR2 SVGAGI (reference sequence). Trimming took off 5 bases at V and 15 bases at J, with 17 bases between the two ends. The CDR3 nucleotides read TGTGCCAGCAGTCTAGCGGACAGGTTTGGGTTCTTC. Translated, it gives CASSLADRFGFF.

The chain combines TRBV28 with TRBJ2-6; 8 nucleotides match TRBD1. The germline V gene has CDR1 MDHEN and CDR2 SYDVKM. The CDR3 consists of 17 residues. The junction had 9 bases not matched to a gene; V was cut back by 4 bases and J by 4 bases. This CDR3 reads CASSSHGQGSGANVLTF. As DNA, the CDR3 is TGTGCCAGCAGTTCCCACGGACAGGGTTCCGGGGCCAACGTCCTGACTTTC. Full variable domain (remainder filled in from reference TRBV28 and TRBJ2-6): DVKVTQSSRYLVKRTGEKVFLECVQDMDHENMFWYRQDPGLGLRLIYFSYDVKMKEKGDIPEGYSVSREKKERFSLILESASTNQTSMYLCASSSHGQGSGANVLTFGAGSRLTVL.

The rearrangement uses TRBV7-9 and TRBJ1-2; D is undetermined. The germline gives CDR1 SEHNR, CDR2 FQNEAQ (reference sequence). V was pared by 4 bases and J by 4 bases, with 10 bases between. This CDR3 has 13 residues. CDR3 nucleotide sequence: TGTGCCAGCAGCTGGGGAGGCTTCTATGGCTACACCTTC. This gives the protein CASSWGGFYGYTF.

V is TRBV18 and J is TRBJ1-5; D gene uncertain. Trimming left V 6 bases short and J 3 bases short, with 9 bases between. The germline V gene encodes CDR1 KGHSH and CDR2 LQKENI. CDR3 length: 13 residues. CDR3 protein: CASSGVDNQPQHF. Written as DNA, the CDR3 is TGTGCCAGCTCCGGGGTGGACAATCAGCCCCAGCATTTT.

This rearrangement joins TRBV9 to TRBJ2-3; D perhaps matches TRBD2 (6 bases). Germline CDR1 reads SGDLS; CDR2 reads YYNGEE. The V end lost 3 bases, the J end lost 6 bases, and 8 bases lay between the germline ends. The CDR3 loop spans 12 amino acids. The CDR3 DNA is TGTGCCAGCAGCGCGAGCGGGGATACGCAGTATTTT. This translates into CASSASGDTQYF.

The chain carries TRBV5-5 and TRBJ2-3; D might be TRBD1 (5 bases). V was pared by 0 bases and J by 7 bases, with 9 bases between. The CDR3 is 13 amino acids. Germline CDR1 reads SGHKS; CDR2 reads YYEKEE (reference sequence). This CDR3 reads CASSLEPGNTQYF. CDR3 nucleotides: TGTGCCAGCAGCTTGGAGCCAGGGAATACGCAGTATTTT. Full variable domain (outside the CDR3, taken from reference TRBV5-5 and TRBJ2-3): DAGVTQSPTHLIKTRGQQVTLRCSPISGHKSVSWYQQVLGQGPQFIFQYYEKEERGRGNFPDRFSARQFPNYSSELNVNALLLGDSALYLCASSLEPGNTQYFGPGTRLTVL.

The chain is built from TRBV5-4 and TRBJ1-2, with 7 bases fitting TRBD1. Germline loops: CDR1 SGHNT, CDR2 YYREEE (reference sequence). The junction had 1 base not matched to a gene; V was cut back by 2 bases and J by 6 bases. The CDR3 runs 12 residues. CDR3 loop: CASSLDRDGYTF. CDR3 DNA: TGTGCCAGCAGCTTAGACAGGGATGGCTACACCTTC.

In DNA, the CDR3 is TGTGCCAGCAGCTTGACAACGAACACCGGGGAGCTGTTTTTT. Amino acids: CASSLTTNTGELFF. The gene calls are TRBV5-5 and TRBJ2-2; the D is unclear. V gave up 1 base and J gave up 0 bases, with 4 bases separating them. Germline CDR1 SGHKS, CDR2 YYEKEE (reference sequence). The CDR3 has 14 residues. Using reference TRBV5-5 and TRBJ2-2 for the parts outside the CDR3, the full variable domain is DAGVTQSPTHLIKTRGQQVTLRCSPISGHKSVSWYQQVLGQGPQFIFQYYEKEERGRGNFPDRFSARQFPNYSSELNVNALLLGDSALYLCASSLTTNTGELFFGEGSRLTVL.

This clone appeared a few times. The J gene is TRBJ1-5, the V gene TRBV20-1; a possible D gene is TRBD1 (6 bases). The V gene's germline CDR1 is DFQATT and CDR2 SNEGSKA (reference sequence). The V and J ends lost 3 bases and 10 bases respectively, with 10 bases between them. The CDR3 has 11 amino acids. The CDR3 DNA sequence: TGCAGTGCTAGTGAGGGGGGACCCCAGCATTTT. This codes for CSASEGGPQHF.

The chain carries TRBV5-6 and TRBJ2-5, with 7 bases that match TRBD1. The CDR3 runs to 13 residues. Germline V gives CDR1 SGHDT, CDR2 YYEEEE. V lost 4 bases, J lost 2 bases, and 2 bases stayed unmatched. DNA for the CDR3: TGTGCCAGCAGCAGGGGACAGCAAGAGACCCAGTACTTC. As protein: CASSRGQQETQYF.

In its sample, this clone was seen once. V and J are TRBV25-1 and TRBJ2-5, with 7 bases that match TRBD1. This CDR3 is 13 amino acids long. Germline V gene data show CDR1 as MGHDK and CDR2 as SYGVNS. The J segment lost 5 bases and the V segment lost 7 bases, leaving 7 bases of the junction unmatched. The CDR3 sequence is CASTLQGQETQYF. CDR3 in DNA: TGTGCCAGCACATTACAGGGGCAGGAGACCCAGTACTTC. Using reference TRBV25-1 and TRBJ2-5 for the parts outside the CDR3, the full variable domain is EADIYQTPRYLVIGTGKKITLECSQTMGHDKMYWYQQDPGMELHLIHYSYGVNSTEKGDLSSESTVSRIRTEHFPLTLESARPSHTSQYLCASTLQGQETQYFGPGTRLLVL.

The chain couples TRBV18 to TRBJ2-6, with D uncertain. CDR3 length equals 16 residues. Deletions cut 2 bases from V and 1 base from J, with 9 bases between. Germline assignment: CDR1 KGHSH and CDR2 LQKENI. In nucleotides, the CDR3 is TGTGCCAGCTCACCAAACAGCCTTTCTGGGGCCAACGTCCTGACTTTC. Translation: CASSPNSLSGANVLTF.

This clone was observed a single time. CDR3 amino acids: CASRGTSADTQYF. DNA for the CDR3: TGTGCCAGCAGGGGGACTAGCGCAGATACGCAGTATTTT. The chain is built from TRBV27 and TRBJ2-3; 10 positions match TRBD2. There are 13 residues in the CDR3. J was trimmed by 4 bases and V by 6 bases; bases with no gene match: 1. Germline loops: CDR1 MNHEY, CDR2 SMNVEV (reference sequence).

This rearrangement joins TRBV27 to TRBJ1-2, with TRBD1 matching 9 bases. The J segment lost 5 bases and the V segment lost 2 bases, leaving 6 bases of the junction unmatched. The CDR3 contains 15 residues. Per the germline V gene, CDR1 is MNHEY and CDR2 is SMNVEV (reference sequence). For the CDR3, the DNA is TGTGCCAGCAGTTTAGTCGGGACAGGGAGATATGGCTACACCTTC. This codes for CASSLVGTGRYGYTF.

The chain has TRBV12-3 or TRBV12-4 and TRBJ2-1; D is uncertain. This CDR3 has 13 amino acids. Trimming pared 6 bases from V and 3 bases from J, leaving 9 bases between. The CDR3 here is CASSLAVYNEQFF. CDR3 nucleotide sequence: TGTGCCAGCAGCTTGGCAGTCTACAATGAGCAGTTCTTC.

This chain links TRBV5-6 with TRBJ2-1, with TRBD2 matching 10 bases. The germline V gene encodes CDR1 SGHDT and CDR2 YYEEEE. The CDR3 contains 14 residues. The J segment lost 9 bases and the V segment lost 6 bases, leaving 9 bases of the junction unmatched. CDR3 sequence: CASTRAGGRGEQFF. CDR3 sequence (DNA): TGTGCCAGCACTAGAGCGGGAGGGCGCGGTGAGCAGTTCTTC.

This clone came up a few times. V and J are TRBV7-9 and TRBJ2-7; 14 bases map to TRBD2. The germline V gene has CDR1 SEHNR and CDR2 FQNEAQ (reference sequence). The CDR3 runs to 16 residues. V lost 8 bases to trimming and J lost 6 bases; unmatched junction nucleotides: 12. The CDR3 DNA follows: TGTGCCAGCGCCCAACCCGGGACTAGCGGGGGAACCGAGCAGTACTTC. This sequence encodes CASAQPGTSGGTEQYF.

This chain joins TRBV3-1 (or the pseudogene TRBV3-2) and TRBJ2-5; D unresolved. This CDR3 has 12 amino acids. V was clipped by 3 bases and J by 13 bases, with 15 bases between them. From germline, CDR1 is LGHDT and CDR2 YNNKEL (reference sequence). CDR3 sequence (DNA): TGTGCCAGCAGCCAGTGGGTAGGAGACCGGTACTTC. This sequence encodes CASSQWVGDRYF.

V gene TRBV4-3 combines with J gene TRBJ2-1; 8 nucleotides match TRBD1. Trimming removed 1 base from V and 6 bases from J; junction bases left unmatched: 8. The CDR3 is 16 amino acids. Germline assignment: CDR1 LGHNA and CDR2 YSLEER. The CDR3 coding sequence is TGCGCCAGCAGCCAAGCTGGACAGGGACTCGGCAATGAGCAGTTCTTC. Protein: CASSQAGQGLGNEQFF.